These 13 T cell receptor beta chains share one sample of origin, sequenced in a study of blood T cell repertoires in COVID-19. The method was immunoSEQ multiplex PCR; TCRdb's version includes in-frame clones alone and lacks a portion of them. Found here are around 28,000 clones, approximately 89% of them singletons; the top ten hold about 51%. Sequencing input: peripheral blood. These receptors originate from a human donor with acute or convalescent COVID-19. The donor label of this sample is uncertain.

The CDR3 bases are TGTGCCATCAGGGCAGGGGCCGAAGCTAACTATGGCTACACCTTC. Its translation is CAIRAGAEANYGYTF. The chain recombines TRBV10-3 with TRBJ1-2, with D possibly matching TRBD1 (6 bases). Germline CDR1 reads ENHRY; CDR2 reads SYGVKD. V lost 6 bases to trimming and J lost 0 bases, with 14 bases between them. The CDR3 runs to 15 residues.

This clone was observed a few times. The chain recombines TRBV7-9 with TRBJ1-1, with TRBD1 matching 8 bases. V shed 5 bases and J 11 bases; nucleotides not matched to a gene: 13. Germline CDR1 is SEHNR and CDR2 is FQNEAQ (reference sequence). This CDR3 contains 14 residues. The CDR3 loop reads CASSLRDRRQEAFF. The DNA for the CDR3 is TGTGCCAGCAGCCTCCGGGACAGGAGGCAGGAGGCTTTCTTT. The variable domain in full, with the rest retrieved from reference TRBV7-9 and TRBJ1-1, is DTGVSQNPRHKITKRGQNVTFRCDPISEHNRLYWYRQTLGQGPEFLTYFQNEAQLEKSRLLSDRFSAERPKGSFSTLEIQRTEQGDSAMYLCASSLRDRRQEAFFGQGTRLTVV.

CDR3 bases: TGTGCCAGCAGTTACGGCAGGGGGAGCACTGAAGCTTTCTTT. Its protein is CASSYGRGSTEAFF. The J gene is TRBJ1-1, the V gene TRBV6-5; 7 nucleotides line up with TRBD1. The CDR3 is 14 residues long. The V segment lost 2 bases and the J segment 4 bases; nucleotides outside the gene matches: 4. Germline V gene lookup returns CDR1 MNHEY and CDR2 SVGAGI.

The V gene is TRBV11-3, the J gene TRBJ2-5; a weak D match, TRBD2 (7 bases). Per germline, CDR1 SGHNT and CDR2 YENEEA. V shed 7 bases and J shed 2 bases, with 11 bases lying between them. CDR3 length equals 13 residues. The chain's CDR3 is CASKKGGQETQYF. The CDR3 nucleotides read TGTGCCAGCAAAAAGGGGGGGCAAGAGACCCAGTACTTC.

The V call is TRBV6-5, the J call TRBJ2-7; 10 nucleotides align to TRBD1. J was trimmed by 6 bases and V by 6 bases; bases with no gene match: 8. The CDR3 totals 14 residues. Germline V gene data show CDR1 as MNHEY and CDR2 as SVGAGI. The CDR3 DNA reads TGTGCCAGCAGCGAGACAGGGGGCTTGAGCGAGCAGTACTTC. Translating it yields CASSETGGLSEQYF.

The genes are TRBV2 and TRBJ1-5, with D hard to call. This CDR3 has 15 residues. V shed 6 bases and J shed 9 bases, with 21 bases lying between them. CDR1 is SNHLY, CDR2 FYNNEI, per germline. As DNA, the CDR3 is TGTGCCAGCAGGGGCGGTACTGCGGGCGAAGGGCCCCAGCATTTT. Its protein is CASRGGTAGEGPQHF.

The chain employs TRBV6-6 and TRBJ2-7; 11 bases fit TRBD2. Germline V gene lookup returns CDR1 MNHNY and CDR2 SVGAGI (reference sequence). Trimming at V came to 10 bases and at J to 4 bases, leaving 12 bases not matched to a gene. The CDR3 runs 15 residues. The CDR3 is CATEISASGGYEQYF. The CDR3 region has the DNA TGTGCCACAGAGATCTCGGCTAGCGGGGGGTACGAGCAGTACTTC.

This chain uses TRBV5-8 with TRBJ1-1; 12 positions match TRBD1. The CDR3 extends over 16 amino acids. V gave up 4 bases and J gave up 3 bases; unmatched junction bases: 7. Germline V gives CDR1 SGHTS, CDR2 YDEGEE. As DNA, the CDR3 is TGTGCCAGCAGCCACCGGGACAGGGGGCTTTACACTGAAGCTTTCTTT. As protein: CASSHRDRGLYTEAFF.

The genes are TRBV28 and TRBJ1-1; D call uncertain. The CDR3 contains 14 residues. Trimming shortened V by 7 bases and J by 6 bases, and 18 bases separated the two germline ends. The V gene's germline CDR1 is MDHEN and CDR2 SYDVKM. CDR3 coding DNA: TGTGCCAGCACCCCCCCGGTTCGGAGCCCTGAAGCTTTCTTT. Its translation is CASTPPVRSPEAFF. The variable domain in full, completed from reference TRBV28 and TRBJ1-1, reads DVKVTQSSRYLVKRTGEKVFLECVQDMDHENMFWYRQDPGLGLRLIYFSYDVKMKEKGDIPEGYSVSREKKERFSLILESASTNQTSMYLCASTPPVRSPEAFFGQGTRLTVV.

The chain carries TRBV5-1 and TRBJ1-2, with a weak D call TRBD1 (6 bases). Per the germline V gene, CDR1 is SGHRS and CDR2 is YFSETQ. The germline V and J ends were trimmed by 4 bases and 3 bases, with 16 bases remaining between them. This CDR3 region has 15 residues. CDR3 in DNA: TGCGCCAGCAGCCCGGCCCCAGGGGAGTACTATGGCTACACCTTC. Encoded protein: CASSPAPGEYYGYTF.

The chain links TRBV30 to TRBJ1-1; D not certain. V was cut by 2 bases and J by 3 bases, with 16 bases left in between. Germline V gene sequence: CDR1 GTSNPN, CDR2 SVGIG (reference sequence). The CDR3 length is 15 residues. CDR3 protein: CAWSRPHEADTEAFF. In DNA, the CDR3 is TGTGCCTGGAGTCGCCCCCACGAGGCAGACACTGAAGCTTTCTTT. The full variable domain, with the rest looked up from reference TRBV30 and TRBJ1-1, is SQTIHQWPATLVQPVGSPLSLECTVEGTSNPNLYWYRQAAGRGLQLLFYSVGIGQISSEVPQNLSASRPQDRQFILSSKKLLLSDSGFYLCAWSRPHEADTEAFFGQGTRLTVV.

The V gene is TRBV19, the J gene TRBJ2-3, with 10 positions matching TRBD2. There are 17 residues in the CDR3. The junction had 10 bases not matched to a gene; V was cut back by 1 base and J by 6 bases. The V gene's germline CDR1 is LNHDA and CDR2 SQIVND (reference sequence). This chain's CDR3 is CASSIGGSGGALDTQYF. The CDR3 bases are TGTGCCAGTAGTATAGGAGGGAGCGGGGGGGCCTTGGATACGCAGTATTTT. The full variable domain, with the rest looked up from reference TRBV19 and TRBJ2-3, is DGGITQSPKYLFRKEGQNVTLSCEQNLNHDAMYWYRQDPGQGLRLIYYSQIVNDFQKGDIAEGYSVSREKKESFPLTVTSAQKNPTAFYLCASSIGGSGGALDTQYFGPGTRLTVL.

J is TRBJ1-3 and V is TRBV5-5; 7 nucleotides match TRBD1. V lost 0 bases, J lost 4 bases, and 7 bases stayed unmatched. Germline V gene data show CDR1 as SGHKS and CDR2 as YYEKEE (reference sequence). The length of the CDR3 is 16 residues. The chain's CDR3 is CASSLVQDRAGNTIYF. CDR3 DNA sequence: TGTGCCAGCAGCTTGGTACAAGACAGGGCAGGAAACACCATATATTTT.